This T cell receptor beta chain came from a study of cytomegalovirus exposure and HLA in healthy donors. Study as a whole: Among around 180 million T cells, an earlier analysis found 90 million to 130 million unique TCR beta sequences.

Germline V gives CDR1 MDHEN, CDR2 SYDVKM. The CDR3 covers 14 residues. The ends were cut back, 2 bases at V and 7 bases at J, with 11 bases in the middle. The primer mix had 60 Vbeta and 13 Jbeta primers. Produced via immunoSEQ multiplex PCR; TCRdb's table is partial and in-frame only. The sample has roughly 120,000 clones, 65% seen once. The chain joins TRBV28 to TRBJ2-2; no clear D gene. Sequences were obtained from PBMCs. The TCR comes from a woman in her forties in good health and CMV-seropositive. The CDR3 here is CASSLHSQNGELFF. CDR3 coding DNA: TGTGCCAGCAGTTTACACAGCCAAAACGGGGAGCTGTTTTTT.